The 2 T cell receptor beta chains in this list originate from one sample, sequenced in a study of identical twins listed by TCRdb under 2016. Library preparation used 5' RACE. Sequencing instrument: Illumina HiSeq 2000. The public reads were quality trimmed at Q25 with fastp and then assembled into clones with MiXCR by TCRdb, keeping productive beta chains. Under each unique CDR3 protein, matching rows form one entry showing the most common genes and DNA. This sample comprises about 470,000 distinct CDR3 sequences, 20% to 25% of them detected only once. The ten largest clones capture about 2.7% of the sample. The data were also submitted as part of a second study, on T cells expressing NK-cell markers.

Sequences were obtained from CD4+ T cells sorted from blood. The source is a woman under 30 in good health.

The gene calls are TRBV7-9 and TRBJ2-3; D not resolved. The CDR3 sequence is 14 residues long. V dropped 2 bases and J dropped 5 bases, with 11 bases sitting between them. Germline V gene sequence: CDR1 SEHNR, CDR2 FQNEAQ (reference sequence). This chain's CDR3 is CASSLTKGIDTQYF. CDR3 nucleotides: TGTGCCAGCAGCTTAACCAAGGGAATAGATACGCAGTATTTT.

The gene calls are TRBV5-1 and TRBJ2-7, with TRBD1 identical over 9 bases. CDR3 size: 16 residues. V was clipped by 3 bases and J by 3 bases; unmatched bases: 10. CDR1 is SGHRS and CDR2 is YFSETQ in the germline V gene. The DNA of the CDR3 is TGCGCCAGCAGCTCGGCAGGACAGGGGCTAGTCTACGAGCAGTACTTC. It is translated as CASSSAGQGLVYEQYF. Full variable domain (rest looked up from reference TRBV5-1 and TRBJ2-7): KAGVTQTPRYLIKTRGQQVTLSCSPISGHRSVSWYQQTPGQGLQFLFEYFSETQRNKGNFPGRFSGRQFSNSRSEMNVSTLELGDSALYLCASSSAGQGLVYEQYFGPGTRLTVT.